The sequence of this T cell receptor beta chain was determined in a study of T cell responses to AZD1222 COVID-19 vaccine. The CDR3 runs 13 residues. Trimming took 1 base from V and 5 from J, leaving 11 bases between them. Germline V gene sequence: CDR1 GTSNPN, CDR2 SVGIG (reference sequence). Only in-frame clones appear in the TCRdb table, and some are missing; sequencing was by immunoSEQ multiplex PCR. The data hold 150,000 to 200,000 clones, with about 91% observed a single time. This sample comprised peripheral blood, obtained 28 days after the second AZD1222 dose. The chain combines TRBV30 with TRBJ1-2; no firm D call. The TCR comes from an adult who received the AZD1222 COVID-19 vaccine. The CDR3 loop is CAWSGRMGYGYTF. As DNA, the CDR3 is TGTGCCTGGAGTGGACGGATGGGGTATGGCTACACCTTC.